These T cell receptor beta chains were read from a single sample in a study of cytomegalovirus exposure and HLA in healthy donors. Clones were sequenced by immunoSEQ multiplex PCR, and TCRdb holds only the in-frame ones, with some missing. The sample records 190,000 or so clones, less than 85% being singletons. The material sequenced was PBMCs. Every receptor here comes from a boy between 10 and 17 years old in good health and CMV-seronegative. Both conserved end residues are part of each CDR3. A D gene is named only where the DNA matches it firmly. Where a row states a size, it is once, few, many or the class of an expanded clone; other rows omit it.

TRBJ2-7 NA once TRBV5-7 TGTGCCAGCAGCTTCTGGGCTTCTAATACCTACGAGCAGTACTTC CASSFWASNTYEQYF
TRBJ1-6 TRBD1 few TRBV6-6 TGTGCCAGCAGCGGGGACAGGGGGCGCGGTTCACCCCTCCACTTT CASSGDRGRGSPLHF
TRBJ1-1 NA once TRBV5-1 TGCGCCAGCAGGCTGGGAGGGACGAACACTGAAGCTTTCTTT CASRLGGTNTEAFF
TRBJ1-1 NA few TRBV19 TGTGCCAGTAGTACACTTACTGGGAGGGAAGCTTTCTTT CASSTLTGREAFF
TRBJ1-1 NA NA TRBV19 TGTGCCAGTAGTCCATTACAGGGAAACACTGAAGCTTTCTTT CASSPLQGNTEAFF
TRBJ1-4 TRBD1 NA TRBV28 TGTGCCAGCAGTCCCTCCGGGACAGGGGGGGATGAAAAACGGTTTTTT CASSPSGTGGDEKRFF
TRBJ1-2 TRBD1 NA TRBV6-1 TGTGCCAGCAGGGAGGGACAGGGGGCGCGAGGCTACACCTTC CASREGQGARGYTF
TRBJ2-1 NA NA TRBV5-6 TGTGCCAGCAGCTTTTCGCAGGGGTCTTACAATGAGCAGTTCTTC CASSFSQGSYNEQFF
TRBJ2-7 TRBD2 NA TRBV5-1 TGCGCCAGCAGCTCCATACTAGCGGGACTCTCCTACGAGCAGTACTTC CASSSILAGLSYEQYF
TRBJ2-5 TRBD1 few TRBV19 TGTGCCAGTAGTAAGGGACAGGGGGCTATTGAGACCCAGTACTTC CASSKGQGAIETQYF
TRBJ2-1 NA NA TRBV5-1 TGCGCCAGCAGCCGTTCAGCGGATGAGCAGTTCTTC CASSRSADEQFF
TRBJ1-2 NA NA TRBV4-3 TGCGCCAGCAGCCAGGGCACAGGGCTGGAGGATGGCTACACCTTC CASSQGTGLEDGYTF
TRBJ2-5 NA once TRBV7-9 TGTGCCAGCAGCTTAGTGGCGTTAGCAGAAGAGACCCAGTACTTC CASSLVALAEETQYF
TRBJ2-2 TRBD1 NA TRBV5-4 TGTGCCAGCAGCTGGGACAGGGACACCGGGGAGCTGTTTTTT CASSWDRDTGELFF
TRBJ1-4 NA once TRBV19 TGTGCCAGTAGTCCCGGTCGGGGGTTTAATGAAAAACTGTTTTTT CASSPGRGFNEKLFF